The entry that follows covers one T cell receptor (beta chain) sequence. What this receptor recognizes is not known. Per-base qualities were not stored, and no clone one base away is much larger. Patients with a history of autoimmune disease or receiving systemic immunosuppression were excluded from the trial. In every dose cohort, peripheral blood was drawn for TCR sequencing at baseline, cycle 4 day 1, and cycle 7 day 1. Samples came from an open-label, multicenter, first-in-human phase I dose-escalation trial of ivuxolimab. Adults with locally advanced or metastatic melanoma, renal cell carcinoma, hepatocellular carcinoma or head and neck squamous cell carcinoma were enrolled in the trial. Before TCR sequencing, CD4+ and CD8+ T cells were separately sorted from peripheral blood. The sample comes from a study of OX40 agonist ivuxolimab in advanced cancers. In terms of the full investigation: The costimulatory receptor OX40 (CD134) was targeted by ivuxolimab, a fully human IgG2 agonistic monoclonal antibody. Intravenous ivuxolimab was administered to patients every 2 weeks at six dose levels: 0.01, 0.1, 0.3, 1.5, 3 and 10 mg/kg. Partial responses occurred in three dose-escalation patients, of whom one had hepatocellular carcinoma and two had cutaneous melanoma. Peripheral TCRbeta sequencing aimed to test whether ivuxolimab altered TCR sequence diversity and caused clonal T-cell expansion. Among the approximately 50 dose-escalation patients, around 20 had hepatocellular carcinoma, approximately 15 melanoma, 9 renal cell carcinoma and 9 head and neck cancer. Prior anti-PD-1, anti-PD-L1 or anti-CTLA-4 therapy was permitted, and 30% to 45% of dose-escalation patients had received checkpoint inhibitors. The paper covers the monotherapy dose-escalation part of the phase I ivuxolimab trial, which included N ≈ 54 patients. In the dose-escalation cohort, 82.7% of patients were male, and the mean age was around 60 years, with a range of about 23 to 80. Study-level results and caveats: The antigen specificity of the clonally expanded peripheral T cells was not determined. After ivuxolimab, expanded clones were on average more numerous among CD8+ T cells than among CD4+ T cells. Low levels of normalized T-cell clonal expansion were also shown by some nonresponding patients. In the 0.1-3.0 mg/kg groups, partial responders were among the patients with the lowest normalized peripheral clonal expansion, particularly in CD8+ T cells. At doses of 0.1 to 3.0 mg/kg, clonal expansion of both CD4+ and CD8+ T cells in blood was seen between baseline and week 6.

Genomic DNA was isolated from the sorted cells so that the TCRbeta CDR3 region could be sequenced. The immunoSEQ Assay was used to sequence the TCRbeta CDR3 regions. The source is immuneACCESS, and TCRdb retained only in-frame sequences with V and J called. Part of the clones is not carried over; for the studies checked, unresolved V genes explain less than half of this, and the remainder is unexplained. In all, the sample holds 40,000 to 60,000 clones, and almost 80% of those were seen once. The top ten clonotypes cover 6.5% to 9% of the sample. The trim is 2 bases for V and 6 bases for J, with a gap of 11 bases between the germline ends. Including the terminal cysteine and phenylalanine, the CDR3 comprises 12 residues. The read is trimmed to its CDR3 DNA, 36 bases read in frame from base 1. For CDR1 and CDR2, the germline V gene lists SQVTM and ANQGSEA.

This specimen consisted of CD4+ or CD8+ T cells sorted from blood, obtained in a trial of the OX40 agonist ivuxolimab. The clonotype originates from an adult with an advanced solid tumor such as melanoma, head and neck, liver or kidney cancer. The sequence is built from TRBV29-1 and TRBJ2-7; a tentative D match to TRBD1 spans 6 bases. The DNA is TGCAGCGTTGAACAAACAGGGACCGAGCAGTACTTC. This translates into CSVEQTGTEQYF.